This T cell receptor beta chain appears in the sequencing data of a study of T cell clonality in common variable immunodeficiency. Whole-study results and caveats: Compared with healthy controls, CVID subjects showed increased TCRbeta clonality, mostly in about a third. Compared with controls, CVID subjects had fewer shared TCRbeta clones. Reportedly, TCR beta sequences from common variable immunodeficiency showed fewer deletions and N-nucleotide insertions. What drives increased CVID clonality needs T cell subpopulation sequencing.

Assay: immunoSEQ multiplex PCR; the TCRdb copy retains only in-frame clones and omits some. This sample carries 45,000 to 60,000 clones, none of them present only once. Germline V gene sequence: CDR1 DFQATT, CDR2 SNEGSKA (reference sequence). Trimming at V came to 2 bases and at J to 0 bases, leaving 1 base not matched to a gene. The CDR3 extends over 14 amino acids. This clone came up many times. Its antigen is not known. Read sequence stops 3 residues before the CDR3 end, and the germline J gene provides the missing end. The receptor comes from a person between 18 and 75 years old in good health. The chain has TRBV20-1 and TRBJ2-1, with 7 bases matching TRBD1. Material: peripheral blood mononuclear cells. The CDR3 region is CSARQGVSYNEQFF. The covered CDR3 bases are TGCAGTGCTAGACAGGGGGTCTCCTACAATGAG.